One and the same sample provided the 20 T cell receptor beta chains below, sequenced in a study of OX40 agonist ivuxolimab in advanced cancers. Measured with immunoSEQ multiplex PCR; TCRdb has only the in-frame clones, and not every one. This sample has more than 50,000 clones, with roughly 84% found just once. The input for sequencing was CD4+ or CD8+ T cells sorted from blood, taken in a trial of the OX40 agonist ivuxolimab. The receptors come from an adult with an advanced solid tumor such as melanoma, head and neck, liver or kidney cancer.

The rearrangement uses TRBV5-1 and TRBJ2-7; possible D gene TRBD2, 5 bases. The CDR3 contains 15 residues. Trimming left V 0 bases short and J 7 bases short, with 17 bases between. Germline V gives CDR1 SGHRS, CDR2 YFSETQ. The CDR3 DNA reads TGCGCCAGCAGCTTGGAGCGGACGGGCTCCCGGGAGCAGTACTTC. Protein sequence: CASSLERTGSREQYF.

Written as DNA, the CDR3 is TGTGCCAGCCAGGGATACGACCAGCCCCAGCATTTT. The encoded protein is CASQGYDQPQHF. The V gene is TRBV28, the J gene TRBJ1-5, with D tentatively TRBD1 (5 bases). Trimming took off 8 bases at V and 7 bases at J, with 12 bases between the two ends. CDR1 and CDR2 from the germline V gene are MDHEN and SYDVKM. This CDR3 spans 12 amino acids.

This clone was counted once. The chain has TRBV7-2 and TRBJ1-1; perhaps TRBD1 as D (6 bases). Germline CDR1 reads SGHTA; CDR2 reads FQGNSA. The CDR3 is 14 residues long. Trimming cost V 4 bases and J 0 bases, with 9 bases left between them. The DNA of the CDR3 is TGTGCCAGCAGCTACAGGGAGGTGAACACTGAAGCTTTCTTT. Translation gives CASSYREVNTEAFF.

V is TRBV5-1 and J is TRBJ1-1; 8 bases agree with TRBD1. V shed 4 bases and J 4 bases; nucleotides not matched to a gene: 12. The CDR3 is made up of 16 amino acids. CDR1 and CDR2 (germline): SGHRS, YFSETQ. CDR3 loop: CASSLGQGLMGTEAFF. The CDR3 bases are TGCGCCAGCAGCCTAGGACAGGGCCTTATGGGCACTGAAGCTTTCTTT.

DNA of the CDR3: TGTGCCAGCAGTTACCGGGACTCCCAAGAGACCCAGTACTTC. Protein sequence: CASSYRDSQETQYF. This chain connects TRBV6-6 to TRBJ2-5; possible D gene TRBD2, 6 bases. The CDR3 covers 14 residues. Germline CDR1 and CDR2: MNHNY and SVGAGI (reference sequence). Trimming took 2 bases from V and 1 from J, leaving 8 bases between them.

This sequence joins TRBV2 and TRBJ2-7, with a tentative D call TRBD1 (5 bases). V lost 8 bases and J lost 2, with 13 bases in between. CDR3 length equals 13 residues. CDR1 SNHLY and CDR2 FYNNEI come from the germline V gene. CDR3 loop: CASAKDSPYEQYF. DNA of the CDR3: TGTGCCAGCGCGAAAGACAGCCCCTACGAGCAGTACTTC.

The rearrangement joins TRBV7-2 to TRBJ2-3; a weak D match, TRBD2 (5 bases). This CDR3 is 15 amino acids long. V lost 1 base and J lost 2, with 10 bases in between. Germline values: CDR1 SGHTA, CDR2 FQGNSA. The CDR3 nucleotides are TGTGCCAGCAGCTTAGAGCGGTATCACACAGATACGCAGTATTTT. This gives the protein CASSLERYHTDTQYF.

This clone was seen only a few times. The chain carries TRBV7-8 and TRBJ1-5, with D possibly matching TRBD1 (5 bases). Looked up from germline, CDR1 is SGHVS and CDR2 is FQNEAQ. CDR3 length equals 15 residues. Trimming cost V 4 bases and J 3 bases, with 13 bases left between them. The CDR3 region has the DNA TGTGCCAGCAGCTCCGGGACGGCCTACAATCAGCCCCAGCATTTT. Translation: CASSSGTAYNQPQHF.

The CDR3 sequence: CASSPREGGVEKLFF. CDR3 DNA sequence: TGTGCCAGCAGCCCCCGGGAGGGGGGGGTGGAAAAACTGTTTTTT. V and J are TRBV5-6 and TRBJ1-4; possibly TRBD1 for D (6 bases). V was clipped by 4 bases and J by 8 bases, with 18 bases between them. Germline CDR1 SGHDT, CDR2 YYEEEE. This CDR3 contains 15 residues.

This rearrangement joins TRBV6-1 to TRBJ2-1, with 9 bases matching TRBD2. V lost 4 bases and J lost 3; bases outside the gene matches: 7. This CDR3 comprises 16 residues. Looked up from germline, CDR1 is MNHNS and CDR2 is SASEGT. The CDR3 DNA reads TGTGCCAGCAGTGGTGGTCGAGCGGGGGGCTACAATGAGCAGTTCTTC. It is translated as CASSGGRAGGYNEQFF.

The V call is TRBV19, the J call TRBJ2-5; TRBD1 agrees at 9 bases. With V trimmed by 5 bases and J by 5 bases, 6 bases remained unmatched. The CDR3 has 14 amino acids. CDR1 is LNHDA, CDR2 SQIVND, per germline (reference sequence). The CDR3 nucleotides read TGTGCCAGTAGTCCAGGGACAGGGCGTGAGACCCAGTACTTC. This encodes CASSPGTGRETQYF.

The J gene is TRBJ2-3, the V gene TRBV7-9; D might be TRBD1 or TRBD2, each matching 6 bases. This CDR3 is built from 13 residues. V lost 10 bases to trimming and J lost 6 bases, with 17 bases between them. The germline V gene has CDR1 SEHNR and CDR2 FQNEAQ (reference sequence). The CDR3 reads CATGGQIEDTQYF. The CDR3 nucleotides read TGTGCCACCGGGGGACAAATTGAGGATACGCAGTATTTT.

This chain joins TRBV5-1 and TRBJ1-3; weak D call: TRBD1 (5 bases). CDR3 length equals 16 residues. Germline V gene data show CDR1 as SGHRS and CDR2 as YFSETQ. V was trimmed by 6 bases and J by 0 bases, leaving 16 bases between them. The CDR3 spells CASKDLPGVSGNTIYF. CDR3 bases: TGCGCCAGCAAGGACTTACCGGGGGTCTCTGGAAACACCATATATTTT. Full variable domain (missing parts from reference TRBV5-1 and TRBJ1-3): KAGVTQTPRYLIKTRGQQVTLSCSPISGHRSVSWYQQTPGQGLQFLFEYFSETQRNKGNFPGRFSGRQFSNSRSEMNVSTLELGDSALYLCASKDLPGVSGNTIYFGEGSWLTVV.

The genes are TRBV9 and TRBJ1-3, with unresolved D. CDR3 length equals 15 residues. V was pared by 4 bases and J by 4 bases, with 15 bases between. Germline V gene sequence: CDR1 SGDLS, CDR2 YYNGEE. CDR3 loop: CASSHQRARGNTIYF. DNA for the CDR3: TGTGCCAGCAGCCACCAGCGGGCGAGAGGAAACACCATATATTTT.

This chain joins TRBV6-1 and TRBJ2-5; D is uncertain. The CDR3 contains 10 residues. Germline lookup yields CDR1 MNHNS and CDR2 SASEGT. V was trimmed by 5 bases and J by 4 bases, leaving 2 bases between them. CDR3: CASSSETQYF. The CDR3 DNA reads TGTGCCAGCAGTTCAGAGACCCAGTACTTC.

CDR3 coding DNA: TGTGCCACCAGCAAGCAAAAGGGTAGCACAGATACGCAGTATTTT. It codes for CATSKQKGSTDTQYF. The chain recombines TRBV15 with TRBJ2-3; no clear D gene. The V end was cut by 4 bases, the J end by 0 bases, with 11 bases between. This CDR3 is built from 15 residues. Germline-derived CDR1 and CDR2 are LNHNV and YYDKDF (reference sequence).

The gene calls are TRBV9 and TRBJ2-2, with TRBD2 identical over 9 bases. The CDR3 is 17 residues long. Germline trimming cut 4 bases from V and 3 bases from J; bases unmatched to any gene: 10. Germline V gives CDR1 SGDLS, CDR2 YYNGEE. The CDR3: CASSPRGVAGDTGELFF. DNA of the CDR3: TGTGCCAGCAGCCCCCGGGGGGTAGCGGGGGACACCGGGGAGCTGTTTTTT.

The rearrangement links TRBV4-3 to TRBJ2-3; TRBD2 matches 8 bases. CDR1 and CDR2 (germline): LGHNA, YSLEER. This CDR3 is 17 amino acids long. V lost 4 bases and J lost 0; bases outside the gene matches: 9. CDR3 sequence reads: CASSLSGADSSTDTQYF. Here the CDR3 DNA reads TGCGCCAGCAGCCTTAGCGGGGCGGACTCTAGCACAGATACGCAGTATTTT.

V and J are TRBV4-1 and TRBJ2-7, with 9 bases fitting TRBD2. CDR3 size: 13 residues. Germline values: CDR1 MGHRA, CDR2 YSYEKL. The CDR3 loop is CASGLAGSYEQYF. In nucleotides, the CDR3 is TGCGCTTCTGGGCTAGCGGGATCCTACGAGCAGTACTTC.

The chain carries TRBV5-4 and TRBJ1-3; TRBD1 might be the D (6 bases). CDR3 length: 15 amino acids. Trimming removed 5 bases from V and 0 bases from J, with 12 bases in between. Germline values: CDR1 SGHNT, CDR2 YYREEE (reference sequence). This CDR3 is CASRADRFSGNTIYF. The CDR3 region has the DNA TGTGCCAGCAGAGCAGACAGGTTCTCTGGAAACACCATATATTTT.